The clone carrying this TCR beta chain was observed many times. The time point was: sample taken at primary tumor resection. The study sequenced unsorted whole RNA from tumor, nontumor lung or frozen PBMC. This entry belongs to a study of spatial heterogeneity in lung cancer. Germline lookup yields CDR1 ENHRY and CDR2 SYGVKD. CDR3 length equals 13 residues. V lost 2 bases to trimming and J lost 4 bases, with 9 bases between them. TCRdb reprocessed the 5' RACE reads with MiXCR, giving one entry per CDR3 protein. The sample contains roughly 17,000 distinct CDR3 sequences, 15% to 20% of which appear only once.

The chain recombines TRBV10-3 with TRBJ2-7, with D unresolved. This receptor was taken from a male donor with early-stage non-small cell lung cancer. Sequencing used PBMCs, obtained at surgery. The CDR3 region has the DNA TGTGCCATCAGTGAGCCTTTGGTTTACGAGCAGTACTTC. It yields the protein CAISEPLVYEQYF.